This TCR beta chain stems from a study of OX40 agonist ivuxolimab in advanced cancers. Overall study results and limits: In general, CD8+ T cells held more expanded clones than CD4+ did, on average.

Concerning this clone itself: What it binds is not known.

The CDR3 totals 14 residues. CDR1 MNHEY and CDR2 SVGAGI come from the germline V gene. Trimming took 7 bases from V and 1 from J, leaving 13 bases between them. Clones were sequenced by immunoSEQ multiplex PCR, and TCRdb holds only the in-frame ones, with some missing. Among tens of thousands of clones listed, 80% to 90% were seen once. Material: CD4+ or CD8+ T cells sorted from blood, obtained in a trial of the OX40 agonist ivuxolimab. The sequence derives from an adult with an advanced solid tumor such as melanoma, head and neck, liver or kidney cancer. The V and J genes are TRBV6-5 and TRBJ1-1; D is perhaps TRBD1 (6 bases). CDR3: CASTIGGPNTEAFF. The CDR3 nucleotides are TGTGCCAGCACCATAGGGGGGCCGAACACTGAAGCTTTCTTT.